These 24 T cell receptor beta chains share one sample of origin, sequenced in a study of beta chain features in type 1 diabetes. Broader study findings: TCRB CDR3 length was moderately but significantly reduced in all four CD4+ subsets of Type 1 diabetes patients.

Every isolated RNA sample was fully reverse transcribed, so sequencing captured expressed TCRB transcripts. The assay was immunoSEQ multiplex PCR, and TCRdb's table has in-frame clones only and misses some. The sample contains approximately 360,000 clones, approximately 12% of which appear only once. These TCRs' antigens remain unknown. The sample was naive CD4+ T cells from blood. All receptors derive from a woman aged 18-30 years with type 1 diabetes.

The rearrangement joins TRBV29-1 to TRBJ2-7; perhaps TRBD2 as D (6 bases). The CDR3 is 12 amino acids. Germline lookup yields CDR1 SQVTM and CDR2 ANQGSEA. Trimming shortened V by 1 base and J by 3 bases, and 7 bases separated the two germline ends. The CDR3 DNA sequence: TGCAGCGTTGAAGCGGGAGTCTACGAGCAGTACTTC. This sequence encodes CSVEAGVYEQYF.

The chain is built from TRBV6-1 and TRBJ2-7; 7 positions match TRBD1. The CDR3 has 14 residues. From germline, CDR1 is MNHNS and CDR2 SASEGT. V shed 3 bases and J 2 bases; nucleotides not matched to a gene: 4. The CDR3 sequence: CASSDWDRTYEQYF. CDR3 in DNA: TGTGCCAGCAGTGATTGGGACAGAACCTACGAGCAGTACTTC.

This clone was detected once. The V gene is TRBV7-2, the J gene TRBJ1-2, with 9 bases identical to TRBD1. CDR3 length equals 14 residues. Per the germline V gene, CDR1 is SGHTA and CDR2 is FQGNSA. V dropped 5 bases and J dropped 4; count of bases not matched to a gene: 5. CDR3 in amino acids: CASSEDRGGYGYTF. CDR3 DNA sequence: TGTGCCAGCAGCGAGGACAGGGGAGGCTATGGCTACACCTTC.

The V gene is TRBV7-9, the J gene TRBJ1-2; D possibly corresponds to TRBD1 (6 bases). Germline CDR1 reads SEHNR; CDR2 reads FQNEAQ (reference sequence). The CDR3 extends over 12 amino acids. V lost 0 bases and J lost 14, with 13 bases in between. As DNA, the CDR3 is TGTGCCAGCAGCTTAGCCGGACAGTCAGGGACCTTC. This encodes CASSLAGQSGTF.

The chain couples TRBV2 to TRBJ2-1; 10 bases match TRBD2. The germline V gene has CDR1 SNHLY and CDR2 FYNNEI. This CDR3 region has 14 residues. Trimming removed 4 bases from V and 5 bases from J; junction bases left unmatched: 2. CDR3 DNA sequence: TGTGCCAGCAGTGTCACTAGCGGGGACAATGAGCAGTTCTTC. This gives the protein CASSVTSGDNEQFF.

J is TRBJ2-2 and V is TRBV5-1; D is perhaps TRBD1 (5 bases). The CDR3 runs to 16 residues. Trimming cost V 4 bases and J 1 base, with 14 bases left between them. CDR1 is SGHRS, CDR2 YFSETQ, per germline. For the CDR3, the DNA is TGCGCCAGCAGCACTGATCCAGGACAGAACACCGGGGAGCTGTTTTTT. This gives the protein CASSTDPGQNTGELFF.

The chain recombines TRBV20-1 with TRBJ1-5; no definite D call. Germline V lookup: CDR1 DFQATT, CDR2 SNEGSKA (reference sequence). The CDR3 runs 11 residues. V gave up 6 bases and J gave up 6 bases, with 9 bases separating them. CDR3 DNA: TGCAGTGCAAAGGGAGGTCAGCCCCAGCATTTT. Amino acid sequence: CSAKGGQPQHF.

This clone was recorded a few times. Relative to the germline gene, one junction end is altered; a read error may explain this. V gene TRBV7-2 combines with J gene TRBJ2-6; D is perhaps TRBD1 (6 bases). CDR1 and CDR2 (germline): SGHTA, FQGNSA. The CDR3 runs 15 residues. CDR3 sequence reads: CACRGRGSGANVLTF. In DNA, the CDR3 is TGTGCCTGCAGGGGTAGAGGGTCTGGGGCCAACGTCCTGACTTTC.

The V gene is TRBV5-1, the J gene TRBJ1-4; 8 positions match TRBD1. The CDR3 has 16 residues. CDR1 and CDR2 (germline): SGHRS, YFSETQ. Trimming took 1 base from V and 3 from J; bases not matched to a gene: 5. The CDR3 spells CASSLFPDRANEKLFF. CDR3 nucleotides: TGCGCCAGCAGCTTGTTCCCGGACAGGGCTAATGAAAAACTGTTTTTT.

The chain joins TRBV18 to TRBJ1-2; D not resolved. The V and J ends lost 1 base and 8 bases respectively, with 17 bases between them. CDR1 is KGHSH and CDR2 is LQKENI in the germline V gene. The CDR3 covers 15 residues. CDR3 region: CASSPRTVPDWGYTF. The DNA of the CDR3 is TGTGCCAGCTCACCACGAACGGTTCCTGACTGGGGCTACACCTTC.

The CDR3 region is CSVAPPWAGDYEQYF. CDR3 bases: TGCAGCGTCGCCCCCCCGTGGGCGGGGGACTACGAGCAGTACTTC. V is TRBV29-1 and J is TRBJ2-7; 7 bases align to TRBD2. This CDR3 has 15 amino acids. The ends lost 6 bases at V and 3 bases at J; junction bases unmatched: 14. Per the germline V gene, CDR1 is SQVTM and CDR2 is ANQGSEA.

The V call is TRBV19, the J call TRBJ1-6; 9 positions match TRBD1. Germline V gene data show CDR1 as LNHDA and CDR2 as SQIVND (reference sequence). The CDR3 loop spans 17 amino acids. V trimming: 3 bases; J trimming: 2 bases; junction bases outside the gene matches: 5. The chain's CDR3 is CASSILDRGTYNSPLHF. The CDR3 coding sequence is TGTGCCAGTAGTATCTTGGACAGGGGAACCTATAATTCACCCCTCCACTTT. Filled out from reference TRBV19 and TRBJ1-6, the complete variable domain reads DGGITQSPKYLFRKEGQNVTLSCEQNLNHDAMYWYRQDPGQGLRLIYYSQIVNDFQKGDIAEGYSVSREKKESFPLTVTSAQKNPTAFYLCASSILDRGTYNSPLHFGNGTRLTVT.

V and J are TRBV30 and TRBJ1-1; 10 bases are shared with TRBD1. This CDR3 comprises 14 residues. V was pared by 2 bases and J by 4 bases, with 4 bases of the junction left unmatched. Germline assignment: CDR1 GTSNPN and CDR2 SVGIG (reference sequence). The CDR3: CAWSRTGGITEAFF. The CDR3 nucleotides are TGTGCCTGGAGTCGGACAGGGGGTATCACTGAAGCTTTCTTT.

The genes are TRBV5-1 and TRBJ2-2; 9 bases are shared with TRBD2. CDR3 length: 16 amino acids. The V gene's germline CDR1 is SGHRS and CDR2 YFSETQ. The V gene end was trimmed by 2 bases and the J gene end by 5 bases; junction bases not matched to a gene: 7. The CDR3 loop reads CASSLGSGSSTGELFF. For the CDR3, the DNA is TGCGCCAGCAGCTTAGGTAGCGGGAGCTCTACCGGGGAGCTGTTTTTT.

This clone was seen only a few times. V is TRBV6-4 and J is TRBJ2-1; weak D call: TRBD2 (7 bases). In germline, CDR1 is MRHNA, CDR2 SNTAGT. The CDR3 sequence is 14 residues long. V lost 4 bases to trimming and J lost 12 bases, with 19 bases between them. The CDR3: CASSVQGGWQGQFF. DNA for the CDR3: TGTGCCAGCAGTGTACAGGGAGGGTGGCAAGGGCAGTTCTTC.

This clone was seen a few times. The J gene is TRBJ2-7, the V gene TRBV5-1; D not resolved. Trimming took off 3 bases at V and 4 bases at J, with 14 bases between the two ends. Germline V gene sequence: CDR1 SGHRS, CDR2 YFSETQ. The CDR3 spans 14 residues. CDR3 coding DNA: TGCGCCAGCAGCTCCGTGGCCCCTCCGTACGAGCAGTACTTC. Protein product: CASSSVAPPYEQYF. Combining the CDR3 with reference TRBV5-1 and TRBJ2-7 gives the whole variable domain KAGVTQTPRYLIKTRGQQVTLSCSPISGHRSVSWYQQTPGQGLQFLFEYFSETQRNKGNFPGRFSGRQFSNSRSEMNVSTLELGDSALYLCASSSVAPPYEQYFGPGTRLTVT.

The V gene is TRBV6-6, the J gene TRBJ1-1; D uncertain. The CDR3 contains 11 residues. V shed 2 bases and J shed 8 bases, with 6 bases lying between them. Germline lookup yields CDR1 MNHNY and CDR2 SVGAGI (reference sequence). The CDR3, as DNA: TGTGCCAGCAGTTACCACAGAGAAGCTTTCTTT. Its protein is CASSYHREAFF.

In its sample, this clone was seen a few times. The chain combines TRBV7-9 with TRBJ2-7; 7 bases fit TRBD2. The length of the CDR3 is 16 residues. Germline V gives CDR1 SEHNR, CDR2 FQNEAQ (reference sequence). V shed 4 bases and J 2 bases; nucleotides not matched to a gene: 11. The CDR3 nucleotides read TGTGCCAGCAGCTCCTTGCGGGGAGGGCAGACCTACGAGCAGTACTTC. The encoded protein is CASSSLRGGQTYEQYF.

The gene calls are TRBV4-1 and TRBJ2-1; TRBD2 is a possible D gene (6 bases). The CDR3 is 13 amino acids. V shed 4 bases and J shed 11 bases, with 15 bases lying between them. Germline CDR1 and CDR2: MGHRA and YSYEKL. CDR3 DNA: TGCGCCAGCAGCCCAGTAGCGGACTCAAAGCAGTTCTTC. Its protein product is CASSPVADSKQFF.

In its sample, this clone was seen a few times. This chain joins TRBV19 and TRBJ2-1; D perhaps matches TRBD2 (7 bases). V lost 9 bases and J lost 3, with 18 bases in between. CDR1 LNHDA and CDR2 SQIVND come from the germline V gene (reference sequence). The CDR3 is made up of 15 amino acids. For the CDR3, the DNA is TGTGCCAGCCGTCTTAGGGGGGGGATCTACAATGAGCAGTTCTTC. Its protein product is CASRLRGGIYNEQFF.

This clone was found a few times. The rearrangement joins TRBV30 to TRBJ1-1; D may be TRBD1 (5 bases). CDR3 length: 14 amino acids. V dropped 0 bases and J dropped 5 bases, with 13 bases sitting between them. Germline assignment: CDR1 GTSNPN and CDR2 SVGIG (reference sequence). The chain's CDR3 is CAWSVLSGWTEAFF. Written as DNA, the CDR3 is TGTGCCTGGAGTGTACTCTCAGGGTGGACTGAAGCTTTCTTT.

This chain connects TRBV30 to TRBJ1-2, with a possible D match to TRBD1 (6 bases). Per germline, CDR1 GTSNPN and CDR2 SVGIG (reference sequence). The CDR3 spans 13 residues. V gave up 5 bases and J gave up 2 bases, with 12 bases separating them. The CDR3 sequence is CAWSTGSNYGYTF. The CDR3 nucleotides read TGTGCCTGGTCTACAGGGAGCAACTATGGCTACACCTTC.

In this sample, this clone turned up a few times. Written as DNA, the CDR3 is TGTGCCATCGGGCTATTACTCAATGAGCAGTTCTTC. Its protein product is CAIGLLLNEQFF. The J gene is TRBJ2-1, the V gene TRBV10-3; D call uncertain. From germline, CDR1 is ENHRY and CDR2 SYGVKD. V lost 8 bases to trimming and J lost 6 bases, with 11 bases between them. The CDR3 has 12 residues.

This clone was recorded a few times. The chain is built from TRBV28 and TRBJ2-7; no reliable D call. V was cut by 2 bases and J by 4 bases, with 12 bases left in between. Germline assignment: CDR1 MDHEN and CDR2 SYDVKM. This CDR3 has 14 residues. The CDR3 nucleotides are TGTGCCAGCAGTTTAGTGGCACCCCAGTACGAGCAGTACTTC. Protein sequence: CASSLVAPQYEQYF. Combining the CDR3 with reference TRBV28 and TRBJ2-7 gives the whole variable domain DVKVTQSSRYLVKRTGEKVFLECVQDMDHENMFWYRQDPGLGLRLIYFSYDVKMKEKGDIPEGYSVSREKKERFSLILESASTNQTSMYLCASSLVAPQYEQYFGPGTRLTVT.